The 4 T cell receptor beta chains below all came from one sample that was sequenced in a study of cytomegalovirus exposure and HLA in healthy donors. Vbeta (60) and Jbeta (13) primers were used in the PCR. Using immunoSEQ multiplex PCR, the repertoire was profiled, and TCRdb retains in-frame clones only, with some absent. Of over 150,000 clones listed, roughly 77% were seen once; the top ten hold less than 10%. The material sequenced was PBMCs. The source of these receptors is a man in his thirties or forties in good health and CMV-seropositive.

The gene calls are TRBV28 and TRBJ1-1, with 8 bases identical to TRBD1. V was clipped by 5 bases and J by 0 bases; unmatched bases: 2. The CDR3 has 14 residues. Per germline, CDR1 MDHEN and CDR2 SYDVKM. The CDR3 is CASSTGGLNTEAFF. CDR3 in DNA: TGTGCCAGCAGTACAGGGGGATTGAACACTGAAGCTTTCTTT.

The V gene is TRBV15, the J gene TRBJ2-4; D is possibly TRBD1 (5 bases). Germline V gene lookup returns CDR1 LNHNV and CDR2 YYDKDF (reference sequence). The length of the CDR3 is 20 residues. Trimming pared 0 bases from V and 0 bases from J, leaving 21 bases between. CDR3 amino acids: CATSRDQLGDSPLAKNIQYF. DNA of the CDR3: TGTGCCACCAGCAGAGATCAGTTAGGAGACAGTCCTTTAGCCAAAAACATTCAGTACTTC.

The rearrangement links TRBV29-1 to TRBJ1-6, with D unclear. The CDR3 sequence is 15 residues long. Trimming took 6 bases from V and 0 from J, leaving 12 bases between them. Germline-derived CDR1 and CDR2 are SQVTM and ANQGSEA. The CDR3 loop reads CSVQDSSSYNSPLHF. CDR3 DNA sequence: TGCAGCGTCCAGGACTCAAGCTCCTATAATTCACCCCTCCACTTT.

The gene calls are TRBV7-2 and TRBJ1-1; TRBD1 matches at 8 bases. Per the germline V gene, CDR1 is SGHTA and CDR2 is FQGNSA. The junction had 6 bases not matched to a gene; V was cut back by 4 bases and J by 5 bases. The CDR3 runs to 14 residues. CDR3 sequence reads: CASSSDRGGTEAFF. In nucleotides, the CDR3 is TGTGCCAGCAGCTCAGACAGGGGAGGGACTGAAGCTTTCTTT.